The source of this TCR beta chain is a study of CD8 T cells in Susac syndrome (dated by TCRdb to the late 2010s). Context from the whole study: Whether CD8+ T cell activation and differentiation in Susac syndrome was antigen driven was tested using repertoire sequencing. The study compared CD8+ T cell repertoire clonality among over 9 healthy donors, around 14 Susac syndrome patients and approximately 16 multiple sclerosis patients.

Peripheral blood CD8+ and CD4+ T cells from healthy donors, Susac syndrome patients and multiple sclerosis patients were profiled by high-throughput TCR beta sequencing. Treatment-naive patients with stable or active relapsing-remitting disease fulfilling revised McDonald criteria were used as multiple sclerosis controls. Bulk CD8+ and CD4+ T cells were purified by magnetic negative isolation, while CD8+ TEMRA cells were enriched using FACS. Blood was drawn into EDTA tubes, processed within 24 hours, and PBMCs were isolated by density gradient centrifugation. PBMCs intended for TCR sequencing were cryopreserved in liquid nitrogen and thawed later in a water bath at 37 degrees C. The sorted or isolated CD4+, CD8+ and CD8+ TEMRA cells had a purity of 90% or higher. The paper's findings and limits, for the study overall: The number of individuals in the TCR sequencing and HLA analysis was recognized as being relatively small.

RNA was extracted using the RNeasy kit, and about 0.5 to 1 ug of the RNA was reverse transcribed with random hexamers. The immunoSEQ multiplex PCR assay, covering 54 Vbeta and 13 Jbeta segments, was used to amplify TCR beta CDR3 regions. PCR amplification bias was corrected using a synthetic template baseline for primer optimization and computational correction. The original methods were these. Reads were annotated to V, D and J genes according to IMGT and were analyzed with immunoSEQ Analyzer, with only productive sequences retained. Clonality was calculated as one minus the Shannon entropy normalized by log2 of the number of productive unique sequences. For each patient and control, public and private clones were evaluated within the 100 most prevalent clones. Clones were defined as Susac-specific when absent from the healthy and MS cohorts, from about a thousand published viral clones and from other ImmuneACCESS disease sequences. TCRdb itself trimmed the public reads at Q25 with fastp, ran MiXCR and retained productive beta chains. CDR3 protein duplicates are merged, each entry listing the most common genes and DNA. The V and J calls were not made by the authors but by TCRdb's processing. This sample is represented by about 430,000 distinct CDR3 sequences; approximately 85% of them were singletons. The ten biggest clones cover about 0.1% of the sample.

Concerning this clonotype itself: Its antigen has not been determined. Qualities for individual bases were not recorded, and no much larger clone is one base off.

There are 14 amino acids in the CDR3, from cysteine to phenylalanine inclusive. The kept DNA is CDR3 alone, 42 bases in frame from the first base. V is pared back by 2 bases and J by 7 bases, with 14 bases lying between the germline termini. CDR1 SEHNR and CDR2 FQNEAQ are derived from the germline V gene (reference sequence). The chain uses TRBV7-9 and TRBJ2-5, with the D gene not confidently named. The receptor comes from a human donor with multiple sclerosis. The sequenced material came from CD8+ T cells from PBMCs. The CDR3 has the sequence CASSLPDPRGTQYF. The DNA sequence reads TGTGCCAGCAGCTTACCGGACCCCCGAGGGACCCAGTACTTC.